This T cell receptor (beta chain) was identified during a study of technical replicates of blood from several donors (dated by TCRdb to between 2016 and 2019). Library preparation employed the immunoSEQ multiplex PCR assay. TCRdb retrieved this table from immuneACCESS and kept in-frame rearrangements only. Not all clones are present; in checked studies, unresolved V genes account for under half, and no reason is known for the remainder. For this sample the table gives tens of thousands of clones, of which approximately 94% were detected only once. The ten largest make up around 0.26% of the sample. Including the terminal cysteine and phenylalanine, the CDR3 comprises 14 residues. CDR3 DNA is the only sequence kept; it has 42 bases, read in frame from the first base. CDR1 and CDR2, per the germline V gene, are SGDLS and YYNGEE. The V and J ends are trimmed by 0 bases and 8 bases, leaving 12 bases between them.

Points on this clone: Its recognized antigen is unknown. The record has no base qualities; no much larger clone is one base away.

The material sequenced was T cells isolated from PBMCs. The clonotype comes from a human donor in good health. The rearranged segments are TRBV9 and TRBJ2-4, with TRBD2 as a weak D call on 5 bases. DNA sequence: TGTGCCAGCAGCGTAGAGGCTAGCACAGACATTCAGTACTTC. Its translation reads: CASSVEASTDIQYF.